This is a list of T cell receptor beta chains from one sample in a study of breast tumors, draining lymph nodes, adjacent tissues. Each CDR3 protein is one row after TCRdb ran MiXCR on the multiplex PCR reads. This sample carries over 150,000 distinct CDR3 sequences, about 30% of them seen once, and the ten largest clones take 3.5% to 4.5%. The sequencing input was axillary lymph node tissue. These TCRs come from a female donor with breast cancer. Some clones in this sample may be carry-over from other donors' samples. Both conserved end residues are part of each CDR3. A D gene is named only where the DNA matches it firmly. Rows give clone size only sometimes, using once, few, many, or a class for an expanded clone.

>.|few|TRBJ2-3|TRBV3-1|15
CASSLGLGNADTQYF
TGTGCCAGCAGCCTGGGTTTGGGCAATGCGGATACGCAGTATTTT
>TRBD2|many|TRBJ2-7|TRBV7-9|16
CASSLPTSGSAYEQYF
TGTGCCAGCAGCTTACCGACTAGCGGGTCTGCCTACGAGCAGTACTTC
>.|many|TRBJ2-1|TRBV20-1|13
CSAKYRVNDGQFF
TGCAGTGCTAAATACAGGGTCAATGATGGGCAGTTCTTC
>.|many|TRBJ2-6|TRBV13|12
CASSTGANVLTF
TGTGCCAGCAGCACGGGGGCCAACGTCCTGACTTTC
>.|many|TRBJ2-7|TRBV11-3|15
CASSLGGNPSYEQYF
TGTGCCAGCAGCTTAGGAGGTAACCCTTCCTACGAGCAGTACTTC
>.|few|TRBJ2-3|TRBV28|15
CASSLNWGPLDTQYF
TGTGCCAGCAGTTTAAACTGGGGACCCTTGGATACGCAGTATTTT
>TRBD1|once|TRBJ1-6|TRBV9|14
CASSLGTANSPLHF
TGTGCCAGCAGCCTCGGGACAGCAAATTCACCCCTCCACTTT
>TRBD2|many|TRBJ2-1|TRBV20-1|16
CSALRAGGHARYEQFF
TGCAGTGCTTTGCGAGCGGGGGGCCACGCAAGATATGAGCAGTTCTTC
>TRBD2|.|TRBJ2-1|TRBV7-9|15
CASSYLAGGSNEQSF
TGTGCCAGCAGCTACCTAGCGGGGGGTAGTAATGAGCAGTCCTTC
>.|many|TRBJ2-1|TRBV7-3|12
CASSSANNEQFF
TGTGCCAGCAGCTCCGCGAACAATGAGCAGTTCTTC
>TRBD1|.|TRBJ2-7|TRBV19|13
CASAGTGPYEQYF
TGTGCCAGCGCCGGGACAGGGCCCTACGAGCAGTACTTC
>TRBD1|once|TRBJ1-5|TRBV19|15
CASSIETGRGQPQHF
TGTGCCAGTAGTATCGAGACAGGGCGAGGTCAGCCCCAGCATTTT
>TRBD1|once|TRBJ1-1|TRBV6-5|14
CASSYRTGDTEAFF
TGTGCCAGCAGTTACAGGACAGGTGACACTGAAGCTTTCTTT
>.|.|TRBJ1-2|TRBV4-2|15
CASSQEFGGYYGYTF
TGTGCCAGCAGCCAAGAGTTTGGGGGTTACTACGGCTACACCTTC
>.|many|TRBJ1-3|TRBV29-1|11
CSGTSENTIYF
TGCAGTGGGACTTCTGAAAACACCATATATTTT
>TRBD1|many|TRBJ2-3|TRBV11-2|16
CASSPGQGPSTDTQYF
TGTGCCAGCAGCCCAGGACAGGGTCCCAGCACAGATACGCAGTATTTT
>TRBD1|many|TRBJ1-4|TRBV28|11
CASSSTTGMFF
TGTGCCAGCAGTTCGACGACAGGGATGTTTTTT
>.|.|TRBJ2-5|TRBV29-1|12
CSVVGGGETQYF
TGCAGCGTTGTGGGGGGCGGTGAGACCCAGTACTTC
>.|once|TRBJ2-5|TRBV6-5|15
CASRLLLGSVETQYF
TGTGCCAGCAGGCTCTTATTGGGGAGCGTAGAGACCCAGTACTTC
>TRBD2|many|TRBJ2-2|TRBV7-8|18
CASSPRLAGGPFTGELFF
TGTGCCAGCAGCCCCCGGCTAGCGGGGGGGCCTTTCACCGGGGAGCTGTTTTTT
>.|many|TRBJ2-1|TRBV19|14
CASTSDRENNEQFF
.
>TRBD1|many|TRBJ1-2|TRBV5-6|14
CASSLGQGAGGYTF
TGTGCCAGCAGCTTGGGACAGGGGGCGGGTGGCTACACCTTC
>TRBD2|.|TRBJ2-5|TRBV7-3|14
CASGTTGGQETQYF
TGTGCCAGCGGCACCACGGGGGGCCAAGAGACCCAGTACTTC
>TRBD2|few|TRBJ2-5|TRBV27|18
CASSLPPGLAGEGETQYF
TGTGCCAGCAGTTTACCCCCTGGGCTAGCGGGAGAAGGAGAGACCCAGTACTTC
>TRBD2|many|TRBJ2-5|TRBV5-8|16
CASRRSGGEYQETQYF
TGTGCCAGCAGGCGGAGCGGGGGCGAGTACCAAGAGACCCAGTACTTC
>.|many|TRBJ2-1|TRBV24-1|11
CATSDDNEQFF
TGTGCCACCAGTGATGACAATGAGCAGTTCTTC
>.|few|TRBJ2-7|TRBV6-2/TRBV6-3|16
CASSYSRTERTYEQYF
TGTGCCAGCAGTTACTCTAGAACTGAAAGAACCTACGAGCAGTACTTC
>.|many|TRBJ2-5|TRBV20-1|14
CSARDRGLWETQYF
TGCAGTGCTAGAGACCGTGGACTCTGGGAGACCCAGTACTTC